The rows below give T cell receptor beta chains drawn from one sample of a study of T cell repertoires in cytomegalovirus infection. TCRdb redid the calling of the reads with MiXCR, one entry per CDR3 protein. The sample carries some 150,000 distinct CDR3 sequences, roughly a quarter recorded once. The specimen was PBMCs. The receptors shown here come from a human donor in good health (CMV status not recorded). Some clones in this sample may be carry-over from other donors' samples. The CDR3 runs from the conserved cysteine through the conserved F or W. A D gene is named only where the DNA matches it firmly. Size tells how often a clone was seen (once, few, many) or the class of an expanded clone, and some rows leave it out.

CDR3nt	CDR3aa	v_gene	d_gene	abundance	j_gene
TGCGCCAGCAGGGATAACAGAAAGAACACTGAAGCTTTCTTT	CASRDNRKNTEAFF	TRBV4-1	-	few	TRBJ1-1
TGTGCCAGCAGCTTAGAAGGGGGCTCCTCTGGAAACACCATATATTTT	CASSLEGGSSGNTIYF	TRBV7-2	TRBD1	many	TRBJ1-3
TGTGCCAGTAGTATAGGGGGGGACATCCCTGAAGCTTTCTTT	CASSIGGDIPEAFF	TRBV19	-	-	TRBJ1-1
TGCGCCAGCAGCCGAAATAGACAGGCGCTAAACTATGGCTACACCTTC	CASSRNRQALNYGYTF	TRBV4-3	-	-	TRBJ1-2
TGTGTCAGTAGTAACCTATTAGCGGGAGGAATCCAATACAATGAGCAGTTCTTC	CVSSNLLAGGIQYNEQFF	TRBV19	TRBD2	-	TRBJ2-1
TGTGCCAGCACTCCTCCGGGACACCTACACAATGAGCAGTTCTTC	CASTPPGHLHNEQFF	TRBV27	-	few	TRBJ2-1
TGTGCCAGCAGCCGACCAGGGAGAATCCACGAGCAGTACTTC	CASSRPGRIHEQYF	TRBV7-2	-	few	TRBJ2-7
TGTGCCAGCAATCCCTCGGGACCCCAAGAGACCCAGTACTTC	CASNPSGPQETQYF	TRBV7-8	-	many	TRBJ2-5
TGTGCCAGCAGTTTACCCGGCAGGAGCTCCTACGAGCAGTACTTC	CASSLPGRSSYEQYF	TRBV12-3/TRBV12-4	-	few	TRBJ2-7
TGTGCCAGCCGTGAATGGGGGTCTGAAGCTTTCTTT	CASREWGSEAFF	TRBV6-1	-	once	TRBJ1-1
TGTGCGGCAGGAGGGGAGGATGAAAAACTGTTTTTT	CAAGGEDEKLFF	TRBV28	-	few	TRBJ1-4
TGTGCCAGCAGTTTTAGCTCTAGCGGGGTCTACAATGAGCAGTTCTTC	CASSFSSSGVYNEQFF	TRBV28	TRBD2	few	TRBJ2-1
TGTGCCAGTAGTACCGGGCCCTATGCAAGCACAGATACGCAGTATTTT	CASSTGPYASTDTQYF	TRBV19	-	few	TRBJ2-3
TGCAGTGCTGTGGGGAGGGCCAGCTATCCGGAGACCCAGTACTTC	CSAVGRASYPETQYF	TRBV20-1	TRBD2	few	TRBJ2-5
TGTGCCAGCAGCTTGGGGTCGGGGGGCCCAGATACGCAGTATTTT	CASSLGSGGPDTQYF	TRBV7-3	-	many	TRBJ2-3
TGTGCCAGCAGCCAAGTCGGCGGGGGGGCGTACAATGAGCAGTTCTTC	CASSQVGGGAYNEQFF	TRBV5-4	TRBD2	-	TRBJ2-1
TGTGCCAGCAGCTTAGGTAGAGTGGCTGAAGCTTTCTTT	CASSLGRVAEAFF	TRBV7-2	-	many	TRBJ1-1
TGCGCCAGCAGTCAACGCAGGGAGGGCTCCTACGAGCAGTACTTC	CASSQRREGSYEQYF	TRBV23-1	TRBD2	few	TRBJ2-7
TGTGCCAGCAGCTTCGCAGGATCTGGGGCCAACGTCCTGACTTTC	CASSFAGSGANVLTF	TRBV5-6	-	few	TRBJ2-6
TGTGCCAGCAGCTTAACAGGGAATGAAAAACTGTTTTTT	CASSLTGNEKLFF	TRBV7-2	-	many	TRBJ1-4
TGTGCCAGCAGCTTAACCGACAGCACCGGGGAGCTGTTTTTT	CASSLTDSTGELFF	TRBV7-3	-	many	TRBJ2-2
TGCAGTGCTAGAGATCCCGGGACTGGGAACACTGAAGCTTTCTTT	CSARDPGTGNTEAFF	TRBV20-1	-	-	TRBJ1-1
TGCGCCAGCAGGCTCGGACCCCACGAGAACACTGAAGCTTTCTTT	CASRLGPHENTEAFF	TRBV4-1	-	-	TRBJ1-1
TGTGCCAGCTCACCTCGACAGGGGGCCCGCAACTATGGCTACACCTTC	CASSPRQGARNYGYTF	TRBV18	TRBD1	-	TRBJ1-2
TGCGCCAGCAAAACGGGACAGGGGATGGACACTGAAGCTTTCTTT	CASKTGQGMDTEAFF	TRBV4-1	TRBD1	-	TRBJ1-1
TGTGCCATCAGTGAAAGGACAGGGGCGGGGGAGACCCAGTACTTC	CAISERTGAGETQYF	TRBV10-3	TRBD1	few	TRBJ2-5
TGCGCCAGCAGCGCAGACAGGGACACTGAAGCTTTCTTT	CASSADRDTEAFF	TRBV5-1	TRBD1	-	TRBJ1-1
TGCAGTGCGGAGGGAGCGGGGGAGTACTATGGCTACACCTTC	CSAEGAGEYYGYTF	TRBV20-1	-	-	TRBJ1-2
TGTGCCAGCAGTTCTGGGACTAGCGATAAAAACATTCAGTACTTC	CASSSGTSDKNIQYF	TRBV28	TRBD2	few	TRBJ2-4
TGTGCCAGCTCCCCTATGGAACAGGCGGGGAATCAGCCCCAGCATTTT	CASSPMEQAGNQPQHF	TRBV6-2/TRBV6-3	-	few	TRBJ1-5
TGTGCCAGCAGCCCAGGACAGGCAATTCGCACCGGGGAGCTGTTTTTT	CASSPGQAIRTGELFF	TRBV7-9	TRBD1	many	TRBJ2-2
TGTGCCAGCAGCCACGGGCAGAGAGGGTCACCCCTCCACTTT	CASSHGQRGSPLHF	TRBV6-6	-	-	TRBJ1-6
TGTGCCAGCAGTTTTCCCTACGAGCAGTACTTC	CASSFPYEQYF	TRBV28	-	few	TRBJ2-7
TGTGCCAGCGCCTTCTCCGGACTTAATGAAAAACTGTTTTTT	CASAFSGLNEKLFF	TRBV28	-	few	TRBJ1-4
TGTGCCACCAGTGATAGGCAGACAGGGAAACACGAGCAGTACTTC	CATSDRQTGKHEQYF	TRBV24-1	TRBD1	few	TRBJ2-7